This TCR beta chain was profiled in a study of beta chain features in type 1 diabetes. By way of CD45RO/CCR7/CD25/CD127/CD95/CD27, the CD4+ regulatory, stem cell-like memory, central memory and naive cells were sorted. Whole-study findings and limits: PCR may have favored shorter templates equally in patients and controls. VDJ junctions in type 1 diabetes patients carried more deletions and fewer insertions.

The entirety of the isolated RNA underwent reverse transcription, so expressed TCRB transcripts were sequenced. Naive, central memory and regulatory T cell samples yielded roughly 3.5 million reads on average. Measured with immunoSEQ multiplex PCR; TCRdb has only the in-frame clones, and not every one. The data hold a few hundred thousand clones, with 15% to 20% observed a single time. Note on this clone: Its antigen is not known.

From germline, CDR1 is SEHNR and CDR2 FQNEAQ (reference sequence). There are 15 residues in the CDR3. With V trimmed by 1 base and J by 4 bases, 4 bases remained unmatched. The J gene is TRBJ2-1, the V gene TRBV7-9, with 7 bases lining up with TRBD1. Material for sequencing was naive CD4+ T cells from blood. This clonotype was obtained from a woman aged 18-29 years in good health. CDR3 nucleotides: TGTGCCAGCAGCTTAGAAACGGGACAGTACAATGAGCAGTTCTTC. Amino acids: CASSLETGQYNEQFF.